A single sample gave rise to the 29 T cell receptor beta chains below, sequenced in a study of T cell responses to AZD1222 COVID-19 vaccine. Sequenced by immunoSEQ multiplex PCR; TCRdb stores in-frame clones only, minus some. This repertoire shows 120,000 or so clones, around 89% found once; its top ten account for roughly 7%. The sequencing used peripheral blood, collected 28 days after the second AZD1222 dose. These receptors originate from an adult who received the AZD1222 COVID-19 vaccine.

J is TRBJ2-7 and V is TRBV28, with 9 nucleotides matching TRBD1. This CDR3 region has 15 residues. V shed 4 bases and J 2 bases; nucleotides not matched to a gene: 6. Germline assignment: CDR1 MDHEN and CDR2 SYDVKM. As DNA, the CDR3 is TGTGCCAGCAGTTCGCCGGGACAGGGACCCTACGAGCAGTACTTC. This sequence encodes CASSSPGQGPYEQYF.

The rearrangement links TRBV7-9 to TRBJ1-2; no definite D call. The CDR3 spans 14 residues. Trimming cost V 5 bases and J 5 bases, with 15 bases left between them. The V gene's germline CDR1 is SEHNR and CDR2 FQNEAQ (reference sequence). For the CDR3, the DNA is TGTGCCAGCAGCCTCCCGGGGAGGGTGTATGGCTACACCTTC. It is translated as CASSLPGRVYGYTF. The full variable domain, its missing parts supplied by reference TRBV7-9 and TRBJ1-2, is DTGVSQNPRHKITKRGQNVTFRCDPISEHNRLYWYRQTLGQGPEFLTYFQNEAQLEKSRLLSDRFSAERPKGSFSTLEIQRTEQGDSAMYLCASSLPGRVYGYTFGSGTRLTVV.

The sample holds one count of this clone. The gene calls are TRBV7-9 and TRBJ2-1, with TRBD1 matching 9 bases. CDR3 size: 14 residues. CDR1 SEHNR and CDR2 FQNEAQ come from the germline V gene (reference sequence). Losses at the gene ends were 5 bases for V and 7 bases for J; bases not matched to a gene: 6. CDR3 loop: CASSIGQGFNEQFF. Here the CDR3 DNA reads TGTGCCAGCAGCATAGGACAGGGGTTTAATGAGCAGTTCTTC.

The genes are TRBV6-1 and TRBJ1-1; 9 nucleotides align to TRBD1. The CDR3 loop spans 14 amino acids. Per the germline V gene, CDR1 is MNHNS and CDR2 is SASEGT. The trim removed 5 bases at V and 0 bases at J, leaving 1 base unmatched. CDR3 region: CASSWTGVNTEAFF. The CDR3 nucleotides are TGTGCCAGCAGTTGGACAGGGGTGAACACTGAAGCTTTCTTT.

This clone was counted a single time. The chain uses TRBV5-5 and TRBJ1-5; D perhaps matches TRBD1 (5 bases). The germline V gene encodes CDR1 SGHKS and CDR2 YYEKEE (reference sequence). The CDR3 has 16 amino acids. Trimming left V 4 bases short and J 0 bases short, with 14 bases between. For the CDR3, the DNA is TGTGCCAGCAGCCAATTTGGGACGGGTAGCAATCAGCCCCAGCATTTT. This codes for CASSQFGTGSNQPQHF.

The chain links TRBV19 to TRBJ2-1; D gene unclear. This CDR3 has 13 residues. Deletions cut 5 bases from V and 10 bases from J, with 15 bases between. Germline V CDR1 and CDR2: LNHDA, SQIVND (reference sequence). The CDR3 loop reads CASSGVMSIEQFF. The CDR3 nucleotides read TGTGCCAGTAGTGGGGTGATGTCAATCGAGCAGTTCTTC. Full variable domain (remainder filled in from reference TRBV19 and TRBJ2-1): DGGITQSPKYLFRKEGQNVTLSCEQNLNHDAMYWYRQDPGQGLRLIYYSQIVNDFQKGDIAEGYSVSREKKESFPLTVTSAQKNPTAFYLCASSGVMSIEQFFGPGTRLTVL.

The chain joins TRBV30 to TRBJ1-5, with D perhaps matching TRBD1 (5 bases). This CDR3 has 13 residues. CDR1 is GTSNPN and CDR2 is SVGIG in the germline V gene (reference sequence). Trimming took off 5 bases at V and 4 bases at J, with 12 bases between the two ends. CDR3 sequence reads: CAWGGAGNQPQHF. CDR3 in DNA: TGTGCCTGGGGAGGGGCAGGGAATCAGCCCCAGCATTTT.

This rearrangement joins TRBV28 to TRBJ1-5, with TRBD1 matching over 8 bases. Germline V lookup: CDR1 MDHEN, CDR2 SYDVKM. The CDR3 is 16 residues long. V shed 4 bases and J 6 bases; nucleotides not matched to a gene: 11. The CDR3 DNA is TGTGCCAGCAGTTATCCCACCGGGACAGGTTTTCAGCCCCAGCATTTT. This encodes CASSYPTGTGFQPQHF.

The rearrangement joins TRBV4-1 to TRBJ2-3; D is perhaps TRBD2 (6 bases). Germline lookup yields CDR1 MGHRA and CDR2 YSYEKL. The CDR3 runs 14 residues. V was trimmed by 6 bases and J by 0 bases, leaving 10 bases between them. The CDR3 region has the DNA TGCGCCAGCAGTCGACTAGAGAGCACAGATACGCAGTATTTT. It is translated as CASSRLESTDTQYF.

The chain uses TRBV6-1 and TRBJ1-4; D unclear. Deletions cut 1 base from V and 0 bases from J, with 6 bases between. The V gene's germline CDR1 is MNHNS and CDR2 SASEGT. The CDR3 is made up of 15 amino acids. Here the CDR3 DNA reads TGTGCCAGCAGTGAAGAGGGTTCAACTAATGAAAAACTGTTTTTT. This gives the protein CASSEEGSTNEKLFF.

V gene TRBV27 combines with J gene TRBJ2-1, with D unclear. Germline CDR1 MNHEY, CDR2 SMNVEV (reference sequence). This CDR3 has 15 amino acids. Trimming removed 0 bases at V and 5 bases at J, with 11 bases between. This CDR3 reads CASSLSILRNNEQFF. The CDR3 region has the DNA TGTGCCAGCAGTTTATCTATCCTCCGGAACAATGAGCAGTTCTTC.

The V call is TRBV7-2, the J call TRBJ2-7, with TRBD1 matching 10 bases. Germline V gene data show CDR1 as SGHTA and CDR2 as FQGNSA. V dropped 5 bases and J dropped 4; count of bases not matched to a gene: 5. The CDR3 is 14 residues long. The CDR3 DNA reads TGTGCCAGCAGCCCCGGGACAGGGGTTTACGAGCAGTACTTC. Protein: CASSPGTGVYEQYF.

The chain is built from TRBV7-9 and TRBJ1-2; 8 bases line up with TRBD1. The CDR3 has 14 residues. After removal of 5 bases from V and 5 bases from J, the junction contained 7 bases not matched to a gene. Germline CDR1 SEHNR, CDR2 FQNEAQ (reference sequence). The DNA for the CDR3 is TGTGCCAGCAGCATAGGGACAGGCGGGTATGGCTACACCTTC. Protein sequence: CASSIGTGGYGYTF.

The V call is TRBV6-5, the J call TRBJ2-7, with D perhaps TRBD1 or TRBD2 (5 bases each). Trimming pared 2 bases from V and 0 bases from J, leaving 8 bases between. The V gene's germline CDR1 is MNHEY and CDR2 SVGAGI. The CDR3 sequence is 14 residues long. The CDR3 region has the DNA TGTGCCAGCAGTTACCGGGGCTACTCCTACGAGCAGTACTTC. This gives the protein CASSYRGYSYEQYF.

This chain connects TRBV7-2 to TRBJ1-6; D remains unclear. The CDR3 length is 14 residues. Trimming removed 3 bases at V and 3 bases at J, with 6 bases between. From germline, CDR1 is SGHTA and CDR2 FQGNSA. The CDR3 protein is CASSLDVYNSPLHF. CDR3 sequence (DNA): TGTGCCAGCAGCTTGGACGTCTATAATTCACCCCTCCACTTT.

The rearrangement uses TRBV7-2 and TRBJ1-4, with 8 bases matching TRBD1. There are 16 residues in the CDR3. CDR1 SGHTA and CDR2 FQGNSA come from the germline V gene. Unmatched junction bases numbered 12, after V lost 5 bases and J lost 7 bases. The CDR3 loop is CASSRSTGAQIEKLFF. The CDR3 coding sequence is TGTGCCAGCAGCCGCTCGACAGGGGCTCAGATTGAAAAACTGTTTTTT.

The chain links TRBV3-1 (or the pseudogene TRBV3-2) to TRBJ1-3; no firm D call. The V gene's germline CDR1 is LGHDT and CDR2 YNNKEL (reference sequence). The CDR3 has 14 residues. Trimming removed 4 bases at V and 0 bases at J, with 7 bases between. CDR3 loop: CASSLQYSGNTIYF. In DNA, the CDR3 is TGTGCCAGCAGCCTACAGTACTCTGGAAACACCATATATTTT.

V gene TRBV19 combines with J gene TRBJ2-5; TRBD1 aligns across 8 bases. The germline V gene encodes CDR1 LNHDA and CDR2 SQIVND (reference sequence). V shed 0 bases and J 1 base; nucleotides not matched to a gene: 10. The length of the CDR3 is 18 residues. DNA of the CDR3: TGTGCCAGTAGTATAGATTCTCCCGGACAGGGCGGCCAAGAGACCCAGTACTTC. This encodes CASSIDSPGQGGQETQYF.

V usage is TRBV18 and J usage is TRBJ2-5; no clear D. This CDR3 spans 11 amino acids. Germline V lookup: CDR1 KGHSH, CDR2 LQKENI. The V end lost 6 bases, the J end lost 0 bases, and 2 bases lay between the germline ends. The CDR3 loop is CASSNQETQYF. The CDR3 nucleotides are TGTGCCAGCTCCAACCAAGAGACCCAGTACTTC.

The chain carries TRBV7-3 and TRBJ2-2; D perhaps matches TRBD2 (6 bases). V was clipped by 0 bases and J by 0 bases, with 11 bases between them. Germline V gene sequence: CDR1 SGHTA, CDR2 FQGTGA. There are 17 residues in the CDR3. The CDR3, as DNA: TGTGCCAGCAGCTTAACTTCGGCGGGGACGAACACCGGGGAGCTGTTTTTT. Translating gives CASSLTSAGTNTGELFF.

CDR3 sequence (DNA): TGTGCCAGCAGGAGCACAGATACGCAGTATTTT. Translation: CASRSTDTQYF. This chain connects TRBV28 to TRBJ2-3; D ambiguous. The CDR3 totals 11 residues. V was cut by 6 bases and J by 0 bases, with 1 base left in between. Germline V CDR1 and CDR2: MDHEN, SYDVKM.

The rearrangement uses TRBV10-3 and TRBJ2-5; no firm D call. The CDR3 is 20 residues long. CDR1 is ENHRY, CDR2 SYGVKD, per germline. The V end was cut by 2 bases, the J end by 5 bases, with 30 bases between. CDR3 in DNA: TGTGCCATCAGTGAGCCCGTTTCTGATAGGGATCGCCTGCCCACGGAGACCCAGTACTTC. This translates into CAISEPVSDRDRLPTETQYF.

This rearrangement joins TRBV28 to TRBJ2-7; 8 nucleotides align to TRBD2. Germline V gives CDR1 MDHEN, CDR2 SYDVKM. The CDR3 runs 13 residues. The trim removed 6 bases at V and 7 bases at J, leaving 8 bases unmatched. Here the CDR3 reads CASSPAGVSEQYF. CDR3 bases: TGTGCCAGCAGCCCAGCGGGAGTTTCGGAGCAGTACTTC. The full variable domain, in which reference TRBV28 and TRBJ2-7 provide the parts outside the CDR3, is DVKVTQSSRYLVKRTGEKVFLECVQDMDHENMFWYRQDPGLGLRLIYFSYDVKMKEKGDIPEGYSVSREKKERFSLILESASTNQTSMYLCASSPAGVSEQYFGPGTRLTVT.

This rearrangement joins TRBV21-1 to TRBJ1-2. TRBV21-1 constitutes a pseudogene. This CDR3 has 14 amino acids. CDR3 DNA: TGTGCCAGCAGCCCACAAGATACGTTTAGAGGTAGAGTCTTC. Translating it yields CASSPQDTFRGRVF.

This chain links TRBV28 with TRBJ1-4, with D tentatively TRBD1 (6 bases). Trimming removed 3 bases from V and 2 bases from J, with 7 bases in between. CDR3 length equals 14 residues. Germline V gene data show CDR1 as MDHEN and CDR2 as SYDVKM. The CDR3 spells CASSLDSTNEKLFF. The DNA for the CDR3 is TGTGCCAGCAGTTTGGACAGTACTAATGAAAAACTGTTTTTT.

This sequence joins TRBV5-4 and TRBJ2-3, with 11 bases identical to TRBD2. The CDR3 covers 14 residues. Germline CDR1 SGHNT, CDR2 YYREEE (reference sequence). With 1 base clipped from V and 6 bases from J, the junction kept 1 base outside the gene matches. As DNA, the CDR3 is TGTGCCAGCAGCTTGACTAGCGGGAGTGATACGCAGTATTTT. Amino acids: CASSLTSGSDTQYF.

The chain employs TRBV5-1 and TRBJ2-2; D is ambiguous. The CDR3 loop spans 14 amino acids. The V end was cut by 1 base, the J end by 1 base, with 5 bases between. Germline assignment: CDR1 SGHRS and CDR2 YFSETQ. CDR3 nucleotide sequence: TGCGCCAGCAGCTTGACCGAGAACACCGGGGAGCTGTTTTTT. Protein: CASSLTENTGELFF.

The rearrangement uses TRBV5-4 and TRBJ1-1, with 8 bases aligning to TRBD1. V was pared by 3 bases and J by 1 base, with 5 bases of the junction left unmatched. Germline CDR1 is SGHNT and CDR2 is YYREEE (reference sequence). The CDR3 sequence is 15 residues long. Here the CDR3 DNA reads TGTGCCAGCAGCTCGGACAGGGAGGGGAACACTGAAGCTTTCTTT. It is translated as CASSSDREGNTEAFF.

The chain's CDR3 is CAGGWQGQETQYF. CDR3 nucleotides: TGTGCCGGGGGCTGGCAGGGCCAAGAGACCCAGTACTTC. V usage is TRBV5-4 and J usage is TRBJ2-5, with D maybe TRBD1 (6 bases). There are 13 residues in the CDR3. V was clipped by 10 bases and J by 1 base, with 14 bases between them. In germline, CDR1 is SGHNT, CDR2 YYREEE (reference sequence).